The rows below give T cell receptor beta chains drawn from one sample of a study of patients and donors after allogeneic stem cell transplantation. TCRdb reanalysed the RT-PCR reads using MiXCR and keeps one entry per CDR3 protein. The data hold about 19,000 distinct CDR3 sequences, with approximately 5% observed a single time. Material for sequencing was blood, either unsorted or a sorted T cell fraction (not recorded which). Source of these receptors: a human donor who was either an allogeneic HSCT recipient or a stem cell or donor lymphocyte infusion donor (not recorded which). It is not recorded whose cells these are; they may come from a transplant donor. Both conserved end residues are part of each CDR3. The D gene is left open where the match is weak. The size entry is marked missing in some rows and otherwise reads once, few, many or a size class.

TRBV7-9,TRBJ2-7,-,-,TGTGCCAGCAGCTCTTTCCGGGACACCTCCTACGAGCAGTACTTC,CASSSFRDTSYEQYF
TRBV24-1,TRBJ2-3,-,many,TGTGCCACCAGTTTCGGAACGGTATCAGATACGCAGTATTTT,CATSFGTVSDTQYF
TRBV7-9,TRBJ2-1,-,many,TGTGCCAGCAGCTTAGCGGGGGGTTACTACAATGAGCAGTTCTTC,CASSLAGGYYNEQFF
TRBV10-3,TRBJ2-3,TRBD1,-,TGTGCCACCACCAGGGGGAGCACAGATACGCAGTATTTT,CATTRGSTDTQYF
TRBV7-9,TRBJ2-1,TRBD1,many,TGTGCCAGCAGCTTAGTCTCCGGACAGGGGTACAATGAGCAGTTCTTC,CASSLVSGQGYNEQFF
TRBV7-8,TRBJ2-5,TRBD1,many,TGTGCCAGCAGCTCGGACAGGCAAGAGACCCAGTACTTC,CASSSDRQETQYF
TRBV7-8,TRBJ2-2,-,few,TGTGCCAGCACTCCTGGAGGCGCAGGTCCCCGGGGGGAGCTGTTTTTT,CASTPGGAGPRGELFF
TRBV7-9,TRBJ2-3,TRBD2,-,TGTGCCGCCGGGCGACTAGCGGGGGGTCGATGGGGTACGCAGTATTTT,CAAGRLAGGRWGTQYF
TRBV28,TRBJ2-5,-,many,TGTGCCAGCAGTTTAGGCCGCCCCTATGAGACCCAGTACTTC,CASSLGRPYETQYF
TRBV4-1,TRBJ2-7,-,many,TGCGCCAGCAGCCGGGACATAGACTACGAGCAGTACTTC,CASSRDIDYEQYF